The 13 T cell receptor beta chains given below trace back to one sample, sequenced in a study of blood T cell repertoires in COVID-19. Sequencing was performed with immunoSEQ multiplex PCR; in TCRdb, only in-frame clones are kept and a portion is missing. Seen here are 99,000 or so clones, approximately 80% observed once, and the top ten hold roughly 10%. The sample consisted of peripheral blood. The origin of the receptors is a woman aged 65 to 85 with acute or convalescent COVID-19.

This sequence joins TRBV4-2 and TRBJ1-5, with a tentative D call TRBD1 (6 bases). Deletions cut 1 base from V and 0 bases from J, with 16 bases between. CDR1 and CDR2 (germline): LGHNA, YNFKEQ. The CDR3 has 18 residues. The CDR3 DNA follows: TGTGCCAGCAGCCAAGTTCTAGGGGGAGAGAATAGCAATCAGCCCCAGCATTTT. This sequence encodes CASSQVLGGENSNQPQHF.

The chain links TRBV19 to TRBJ2-3, with 11 bases matching TRBD2. Germline lookup yields CDR1 LNHDA and CDR2 SQIVND (reference sequence). J was trimmed by 0 bases and V by 5 bases; bases with no gene match: 1. The CDR3 contains 15 residues. The CDR3 DNA is TGTGCCAGTAGTCTAGCGGGAGGCAGCACAGATACGCAGTATTTT. Translating it yields CASSLAGGSTDTQYF.

The chain has TRBV7-9 and TRBJ2-3; 13 nucleotides align to TRBD2. The V and J ends lost 4 bases and 1 base, in that order; junction bases with no gene match: 2. Germline V gives CDR1 SEHNR, CDR2 FQNEAQ (reference sequence). The CDR3 has 16 amino acids. Here the CDR3 reads CASSSGLAGGTDTQYF. CDR3 nucleotides: TGTGCCAGCAGCTCCGGACTAGCGGGAGGCACAGATACGCAGTATTTT.

In DNA form, the CDR3 reads TGTGCCAGCAGCTCTCGGACTAGCGGGGCACAGTACTTC. It codes for CASSSRTSGAQYF. The chain recombines TRBV7-2 with TRBJ2-7; 12 bases match TRBD2. The germline CDR1 and CDR2 sequences are SGHTA and FQGNSA. The CDR3 consists of 13 residues. V lost 4 bases, J lost 10 bases, and 5 bases stayed unmatched.

The CDR3 loop is CASSQDWGAGANYEQYF. The CDR3 nucleotides are TGCGCCAGCAGCCAAGACTGGGGGGCGGGAGCCAACTACGAGCAGTACTTC. This sequence joins TRBV4-3 and TRBJ2-7; D possibly corresponds to TRBD2 (7 bases). The CDR3 loop spans 17 amino acids. V shed 0 bases and J shed 3 bases, with 18 bases lying between them. CDR1 and CDR2 (germline): LGHNA, YSLEER.

The V call is TRBV30, the J call TRBJ2-1, with 7 bases aligning to TRBD2. Germline V gives CDR1 GTSNPN, CDR2 SVGIG (reference sequence). The CDR3 totals 17 residues. V gave up 3 bases and J gave up 5 bases; unmatched junction bases: 16. CDR3 sequence (DNA): TGTGCCTGGAGGACCTACCGTCTAGCGGCACGACACAATGAGCAGTTCTTC. This encodes CAWRTYRLAARHNEQFF.

The chain has TRBV5-1 and TRBJ1-2; D might be TRBD1 (5 bases). Germline V lookup: CDR1 SGHRS, CDR2 YFSETQ. The CDR3 is 14 residues long. The V end was cut by 6 bases, the J end by 3 bases, with 15 bases between. The DNA for the CDR3 is TGCGCCAGCAACCTGGGGCAGCTCCACTATGGCTACACCTTC. Encoded protein: CASNLGQLHYGYTF.

This rearrangement joins TRBV6-6 to TRBJ2-5, with a possible D match to TRBD1 (6 bases). With 5 bases removed from V and 8 bases from J, the gap between germline ends came to 15 bases. This CDR3 spans 13 amino acids. Germline CDR1 MNHNY, CDR2 SVGAGI (reference sequence). In DNA form, the CDR3 reads TGTGCCAGCAGTACAGGGACGGGGCGAACCCAGTACTTC. Its protein product is CASSTGTGRTQYF.

This clone was recorded a few times. The junction and the germline gene differ at one end; a read error may be behind it. The CDR3 loop reads CASSLGRGLDFVF. CDR3 nucleotide sequence: TGTGCCAGCAGTTTAGGCAGGGGCTTAGATTTCGTCTTT. The rearrangement links TRBV28 to TRBJ1-1; possibly TRBD1 for D (6 bases). The CDR3 is 13 amino acids. Germline CDR1 MDHEN, CDR2 SYDVKM. The full variable domain, rest sourced from reference TRBV28 and TRBJ1-1, is DVKVTQSSRYLVKRTGEKVFLECVQDMDHENMFWYRQDPGLGLRLIYFSYDVKMKEKGDIPEGYSVSREKKERFSLILESASTNQTSMYLCASSLGRGLDFVFGQGTRLTVV.

V and J are TRBV4-2 and TRBJ2-1, with 13 positions matching TRBD2. With V trimmed by 0 bases and J by 0 bases, 8 bases remained unmatched. From germline, CDR1 is LGHNA and CDR2 YNFKEQ. The CDR3 totals 20 residues. CDR3 DNA sequence: TGTGCCAGCAGCCAAGAACTAGCGGGAGGGCCAGAGACCTCCTACAATGAGCAGTTCTTC. Translating it yields CASSQELAGGPETSYNEQFF.

The chain combines TRBV27 with TRBJ2-5, with D maybe TRBD2 (6 bases). The CDR3 loop spans 18 amino acids. The V end lost 4 bases, the J end lost 5 bases, and 26 bases lay between the germline ends. Per the germline V gene, CDR1 is MNHEY and CDR2 is SMNVEV (reference sequence). DNA of the CDR3: TGTGCCAGCAGTTCTACCTTCCGACTAGTCCCGGGCAGGGAGACCCAGTACTTC. It yields the protein CASSSTFRLVPGRETQYF.

The rearrangement links TRBV11-2 to TRBJ2-1, with 11 bases aligning to TRBD1. This CDR3 is built from 15 residues. Germline V CDR1 and CDR2: SGHAT, FQNNGV. J lost 6 bases, V lost 1 base, and 2 bases had no gene match. The CDR3 spells CASSLGTGGGNEQFF. CDR3 sequence (DNA): TGTGCCAGCAGCTTAGGGACAGGGGGCGGCAATGAGCAGTTCTTC.

This chain links TRBV9 with TRBJ1-1, with D possibly TRBD1 on 5 matching bases. Germline CDR1 and CDR2: SGDLS and YYNGEE. The CDR3 is made up of 18 amino acids. V lost 0 bases to trimming and J lost 6 bases, with 24 bases between them. CDR3 in amino acids: CASSVGTSLRKLGPEAFF. In nucleotides, the CDR3 is TGTGCCAGCAGCGTAGGGACATCTCTTCGTAAGTTGGGGCCTGAAGCTTTCTTT.